This paragraph reports one T cell receptor beta chain. The antigen is not known. PCR primers comprised 60 Vbeta and 13 Jbeta primers. Using immunoSEQ multiplex PCR, the repertoire was profiled, and TCRdb retains in-frame clones only, with some absent. The sample carries about 180,000 clones, roughly four fifths recorded once. The sample is drawn from a study of cytomegalovirus exposure and HLA in healthy donors. Study-wide points: Follow-up analysis later connected one missense variant in DCLRE1C with trimming of TCR beta V- and J-genes. Most TCR sequences were uncommon, yet certain public TCRs appeared in many donors. Most TCR beta V segments were productive about 87% or about 30% of the time in an earlier analysis.

The CDR3 is 14 residues long. CDR1 is MNHEY, CDR2 SVGAGI, per germline. Sequencing was performed on PBMCs. The chain recombines TRBV6-5 with TRBJ2-5, with D possibly matching TRBD1 (6 bases). With the DNA end fitting TRBJ2-7 better, the J assignment may be wrong. This sequence originates from a woman aged 18-29 years in good health and CMV-seropositive. CDR3 DNA: TGTGCCAGCAGCCGCTCACAGGGTCCCTACGAGCAGTACTTC. Translating gives CASSRSQGPYEQYF.